This record concerns one T cell receptor beta chain sequence. This CDR3 is also generated by other DNA sequences in the sample. These data originate in a study of Tregs in tolerant kidney transplant recipients. Trimming removed 5 bases at V and 3 bases at J, with 11 bases between. The CDR3 consists of 15 residues. Germline-derived CDR1 and CDR2 are SGHTA and FQGNSA. Profiled with immunoSEQ multiplex PCR; TCRdb holds only in-frame clones, not every one. The table lists some 66,000 clones, 92% of them singletons. The rearrangement uses TRBV7-2 and TRBJ1-6; tentatively, D is TRBD1 (5 bases). This TCR was sampled from a human donor who received a combined kidney and bone marrow transplant. The source was CD8+ T cells from blood, collected before the transplant. The CDR3 DNA is TGTGCCAGCAGCCCCGCAGGGTTCTATAATTCACCCCTCCACTTT. Residues: CASSPAGFYNSPLHF.